This TCR beta chain was recorded in a study of T cell changes during pregnancy in multiple sclerosis. Sequenced by immunoSEQ multiplex PCR; TCRdb stores in-frame clones only, minus some. In the table there are fewer than 25,000 clones, approximately 90% of which are singletons. The origin of this receptor is a female donor with multiple sclerosis, enrolled in a pregnancy study. Source: CD8+ T cells from peripheral blood mononuclear cells, taken in the first trimester of pregnancy.

Here the CDR3 DNA reads TGTGCCAGCAGCGCGGACAGGGGACTATCCTACGAGCAGTACTTC. This gives the protein CASSADRGLSYEQYF. V gene TRBV9 combines with J gene TRBJ2-7; TRBD1 matches at 9 bases. V trimming: 3 bases; J trimming: 1 base; junction bases outside the gene matches: 5. The germline gives CDR1 SGDLS, CDR2 YYNGEE. The CDR3 runs to 15 residues.